Listed here are 17 T cell receptor beta chains from one sample, sequenced in a study of blood T cells in healthy people across ages. Next came a second PCR, run for roughly 7 to 12 cycles, which used a sample-barcoded 5' primer along with a J-beta primer mix. TCRdb passed the 5' RACE reads through MiXCR, listing each CDR3 protein once. The repertoire has almost 1 million distinct CDR3 sequences, just over 50% of them found once; the top ten carry 20% to 25%. The specimen sequenced was blood. The source of these receptors is a woman aged 60 to 75 in good health.

The chain joins TRBV18 to TRBJ2-2, with TRBD1 matching over 10 bases. The CDR3 extends over 16 amino acids. V shed 2 bases, J shed 3 bases, and the junction held 3 bases outside the gene matches. Germline V lookup: CDR1 KGHSH, CDR2 LQKENI. CDR3 loop: CASSPRQGADTGELFF. For the CDR3, the DNA is TGTGCCAGCTCACCAAGACAGGGGGCGGACACCGGGGAGCTGTTTTTT.

This clonotype has only a few counts. The chain joins TRBV12-3 or TRBV12-4 to TRBJ2-1; no clear D gene. The CDR3 loop spans 12 amino acids. The V and J ends lost 3 bases and 9 bases respectively, with 9 bases between them. In DNA, the CDR3 is TGTGCCAGCAGTTTTCCCGGGCGTGAGCAGTTCTTC. Its protein is CASSFPGREQFF.

This rearrangement joins TRBV12-3 or TRBV12-4 to TRBJ2-5; tentative D call: TRBD1 (6 bases). The CDR3 totals 15 residues. Trimming removed 5 bases from V and 2 bases from J, with 15 bases in between. For the CDR3, the DNA is TGTGCCAGCAGTGATAGAGGGGGAAATCAAGAGACCCAGTACTTC. It specifies CASSDRGGNQETQYF.

This clonotype showed up just a few times. The chain couples TRBV9 to TRBJ2-1; unclear D gene. Germline V gives CDR1 SGDLS, CDR2 YYNGEE. Trimming pared 4 bases from V and 3 bases from J, leaving 11 bases between. CDR3 length: 14 residues. CDR3 loop: CASSPRASYNEQFF. The CDR3 DNA follows: TGTGCCAGCAGCCCCCGGGCTAGCTACAATGAGCAGTTCTTC.

This chain joins TRBV5-1 and TRBJ2-1, with D tentatively TRBD1 (5 bases). Trimming took 4 bases from V and 0 from J, leaving 17 bases between them. Germline CDR1 SGHRS, CDR2 YFSETQ. This CDR3 spans 17 amino acids. The CDR3 DNA reads TGCGCCAGCAGCCACCGGGTAAGCGACAGCTCCTACAATGAGCAGTTCTTC. It is translated as CASSHRVSDSSYNEQFF.

Worth noting for this clonotype: At one of its ends the junction is not consistent with the germline gene, which may arise from a read error. The gene calls are TRBV18 and TRBJ2-3; maybe TRBD2 (6 bases). This CDR3 region has 14 residues. The germline V gene has CDR1 KGHSH and CDR2 LQKENI. CDR3 sequence reads: CASSPGTSKDTQYF. Written as DNA, the CDR3 is TGTGCCAGCTCACCAGGCACTAGCAAAGATACGCAGTATTTT.

The chain combines TRBV6-6 with TRBJ1-4; D gene uncertain. Between the trimmed V and J ends, which lost 2 bases and 8 bases, there was a span of 9 bases. CDR3 length: 13 amino acids. Germline CDR1 MNHNY, CDR2 SVGAGI (reference sequence). The CDR3 nucleotides read TGTGCCAGCAGTTACGGAGACCCAGAAAAACTGTTTTTT. Translation gives CASSYGDPEKLFF.

This chain links TRBV4-2 with TRBJ1-2; the match to TRBD1 covers 9 bases. The junction had 6 bases not matched to a gene; V was cut back by 4 bases and J by 3 bases. CDR3 length equals 15 residues. Germline V gene lookup returns CDR1 LGHNA and CDR2 YNFKEQ. CDR3 in DNA: TGTGCCAGCAGCCTTACAGGGGGCCCGGACTATGGCTACACCTTC. Translating gives CASSLTGGPDYGYTF.

This clonotype showed up just a few times. The rearrangement uses TRBV28 and TRBJ1-2; TRBD1 aligns across 8 bases. From germline, CDR1 is MDHEN and CDR2 SYDVKM. The CDR3 sequence is 13 residues long. Unmatched junction bases numbered 6, after V lost 5 bases and J lost 7 bases. CDR3 sequence: CASSDRGVTGYTF. The CDR3 DNA follows: TGTGCCAGCAGTGACAGGGGAGTGACTGGCTACACCTTC.

This chain connects TRBV4-1 to TRBJ2-7; 9 nucleotides match TRBD1. The J segment lost 4 bases and the V segment lost 5 bases, leaving 6 bases of the junction unmatched. CDR3 length equals 14 residues. Germline CDR1 reads MGHRA; CDR2 reads YSYEKL. The CDR3 is CASSARDRVYEQYF. The DNA for the CDR3 is TGCGCCAGCAGCGCTCGGGACAGGGTGTACGAGCAGTACTTC.

The J gene is TRBJ2-2, the V gene TRBV27; D not certain. The CDR3 loop spans 16 amino acids. Trimming stripped 5 bases from V and 6 bases from J, with 19 bases between. CDR1 is MNHEY and CDR2 is SMNVEV in the germline V gene (reference sequence). DNA for the CDR3: TGTGCCAGCAGTCCCCGACTCCTAGGTGGTTCCGGGGAGCTGTTTTTT. This sequence encodes CASSPRLLGGSGELFF.

This rearrangement joins TRBV6-6 to TRBJ2-2; 14 bases line up with TRBD2. Looked up from germline, CDR1 is MNHNY and CDR2 is SVGAGI (reference sequence). J lost 15 bases, V lost 2 bases, and 11 bases had no gene match. CDR3 length: 16 residues. CDR3 DNA: TGTGCCAGCAGTTACGGGGGGACTAGCGGGAGTTGGGCGTTGTTTTTT. It is translated as CASSYGGTSGSWALFF.

CDR3 bases: TGCAGTGCTAGAGGGACTTACAATGAGCAGTTCTTC. This translates into CSARGTYNEQFF. This chain joins TRBV20-1 and TRBJ2-1; D is perhaps TRBD2 (5 bases). From germline, CDR1 is DFQATT and CDR2 SNEGSKA (reference sequence). The CDR3 spans 12 residues. Between the trimmed V and J ends, which lost 1 base and 4 bases, there was a span of 5 bases.

This clonotype was seen a few times. The chain carries TRBV28 and TRBJ2-7; 9 bases map to TRBD1. Trimming cost V 6 bases and J 5 bases; bases outside gene matches: 11. CDR1 is MDHEN, CDR2 SYDVKM, per germline. CDR3 size: 15 residues. CDR3 protein: CASRKIWGQGHEQYF. The CDR3 coding sequence is TGTGCCAGCAGGAAGATCTGGGGACAGGGCCACGAGCAGTACTTC.

This clonotype was detected a few times. The J gene is TRBJ2-1, the V gene TRBV7-9; TRBD2 matches at 10 bases. Germline-derived CDR1 and CDR2 are SEHNR and FQNEAQ (reference sequence). J lost 7 bases, V lost 4 bases, and 10 bases had no gene match. This CDR3 is 16 amino acids long. CDR3 DNA sequence: TGTGCCAGCAGCTCGCTAGCGGGAGTTACGGGGAATGAGCAGTTCTTC. Translating gives CASSSLAGVTGNEQFF.

The chain couples TRBV15 to TRBJ2-5; D assignment may be TRBD1 or TRBD2 (5 bases each). V shed 5 bases and J shed 11 bases, with 15 bases lying between them. Germline V gene sequence: CDR1 LNHNV, CDR2 YYDKDF (reference sequence). The CDR3 covers 12 residues. Here the CDR3 DNA reads TGTGCCACCAGCCCTATATTGGGGGAGCAGTACTTC. Its translation is CATSPILGEQYF.

Points on this clonotype: This could be a read error, since a much larger clone is one nucleotide away. This rearrangement joins TRBV5-1 to TRBJ2-5; TRBD1 might be the D (6 bases). This CDR3 contains 14 residues. CDR1 is SGHRS and CDR2 is YFSETQ in the germline V gene. The V and J ends lost 4 bases and 1 base respectively, with 11 bases between them. The CDR3 loop reads CASSPGTIQETQYF. Here the CDR3 DNA reads TGCGCCAGCAGCCCCGGGACAATCCAAGAGACCCAGTACTTC.